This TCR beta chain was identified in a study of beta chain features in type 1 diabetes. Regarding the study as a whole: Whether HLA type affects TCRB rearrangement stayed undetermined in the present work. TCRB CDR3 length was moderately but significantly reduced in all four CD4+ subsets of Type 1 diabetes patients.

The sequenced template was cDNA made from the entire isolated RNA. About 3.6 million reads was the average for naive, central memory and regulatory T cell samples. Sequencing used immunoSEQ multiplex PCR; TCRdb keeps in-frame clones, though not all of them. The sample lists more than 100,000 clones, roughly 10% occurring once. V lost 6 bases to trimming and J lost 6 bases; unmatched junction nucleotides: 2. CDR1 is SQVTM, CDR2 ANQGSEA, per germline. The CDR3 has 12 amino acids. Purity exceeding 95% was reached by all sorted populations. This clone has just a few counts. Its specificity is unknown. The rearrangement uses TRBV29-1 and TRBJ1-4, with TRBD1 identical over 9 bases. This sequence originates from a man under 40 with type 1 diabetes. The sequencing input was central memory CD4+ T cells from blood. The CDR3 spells CSVQGADEKLFF. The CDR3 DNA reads TGCAGCGTACAGGGGGCCGATGAAAAACTGTTTTTT.